Each of the 19 T cell receptor beta chains below was sequenced from the same sample in a study of blood T cell repertoires in COVID-19. Clones were read by immunoSEQ multiplex PCR, and TCRdb kept only the in-frame ones, dropping some. The sample contains roughly 130,000 clones, 84% of which appear only once. The sequenced material came from PBMCs or T cells enriched from blood (not recorded which). The receptors originated from a woman aged 50 to 65 with acute COVID-19.

The rearrangement uses TRBV20-1 and TRBJ1-6; D is uncertain. Germline assignment: CDR1 DFQATT and CDR2 SNEGSKA (reference sequence). Trimming removed 7 bases at V and 14 bases at J, with 15 bases between. The CDR3 length is 11 residues. In nucleotides, the CDR3 is TGCAGTGAATCCCCGCTGGGCACCCTCCACTTT. Translating gives CSESPLGTLHF.

This chain connects TRBV19 to TRBJ2-2, with D perhaps TRBD2 (6 bases). V lost 5 bases to trimming and J lost 6 bases, with 13 bases between them. CDR3 length: 14 amino acids. CDR1 and CDR2 from the germline V gene are LNHDA and SQIVND (reference sequence). The CDR3 DNA follows: TGTGCCAGTAGTTGGGGGACGGGGGCCGGGGAGCTGTTTTTT. It codes for CASSWGTGAGELFF.

The V gene is TRBV2, the J gene TRBJ2-3, with TRBD2 matching over 7 bases. Germline CDR1 SNHLY, CDR2 FYNNEI. The trim removed 6 bases at V and 2 bases at J, leaving 5 bases unmatched. The CDR3 extends over 14 amino acids. The CDR3 loop reads CASSVAGVTDTQYF. As DNA, the CDR3 is TGTGCCAGCAGCGTCGCGGGAGTCACAGATACGCAGTATTTT.

J is TRBJ1-1 and V is TRBV2; weak D call: TRBD1 (5 bases). The CDR3 consists of 15 residues. Between the trimmed V and J ends, which lost 3 bases and 7 bases, there was a span of 18 bases. Germline assignment: CDR1 SNHLY and CDR2 FYNNEI. CDR3 sequence: CASSEGPVKPGEAFF. The CDR3 DNA follows: TGTGCCAGCAGTGAGGGGCCCGTGAAGCCCGGTGAAGCTTTCTTT.

This clone was observed a single time. This chain links TRBV7-9 with TRBJ1-6, with a tentative D call TRBD1 (6 bases). The V gene lost 5 bases and the J gene lost 10 bases, with 18 bases spanning the gap. CDR3 length equals 15 residues. The germline V gene has CDR1 SEHNR and CDR2 FQNEAQ (reference sequence). The CDR3 nucleotides are TGTGCCAGCAGCGGAGAAGGGGGGGTAACCTCACCCCTCCACTTT. It is translated as CASSGEGGVTSPLHF.

DNA of the CDR3: TGTGCCAGCAGCCAAGATCAACTAGCGGGAAAGTACGAGCAGTACTTC. This gives the protein CASSQDQLAGKYEQYF. The V call is TRBV4-2, the J call TRBJ2-7; 10 bases agree with TRBD2. The length of the CDR3 is 16 residues. CDR1 LGHNA and CDR2 YNFKEQ come from the germline V gene. With 0 bases clipped from V and 4 bases from J, the junction kept 6 bases outside the gene matches.

The V and J genes are TRBV2 and TRBJ2-3; 7 bases agree with TRBD2. Trimming cost V 6 bases and J 0 bases; bases outside gene matches: 3. Per germline, CDR1 SNHLY and CDR2 FYNNEI. CDR3 size: 14 residues. The CDR3 sequence is CASRLAASTDTQYF. CDR3 sequence (DNA): TGTGCCAGCAGGCTAGCGGCTAGCACAGATACGCAGTATTTT.

The chain has TRBV28 and TRBJ2-7; no clear D. The V gene's germline CDR1 is MDHEN and CDR2 SYDVKM. Trimming removed 8 bases from V and 3 bases from J, with 14 bases in between. The CDR3 is made up of 13 amino acids. The CDR3 nucleotides are TGTGCCAGCGCCGACGGCCTAGACTACGAGCAGTACTTC. It codes for CASADGLDYEQYF.

Written as DNA, the CDR3 is TGTGCCAGCAGTTTGGAAGGACTAGCGCAATACAATGAGCAGTTCTTC. It specifies CASSLEGLAQYNEQFF. The chain has TRBV27 and TRBJ2-1, with 9 bases fitting TRBD2. Trimming cost V 3 bases and J 4 bases; bases outside gene matches: 7. CDR1 and CDR2 from the germline V gene are MNHEY and SMNVEV (reference sequence). The CDR3 spans 16 residues.

The chain joins TRBV19 to TRBJ1-2; 9 bases match TRBD1. This CDR3 has 13 residues. V was clipped by 5 bases and J by 9 bases; unmatched bases: 7. In germline, CDR1 is LNHDA, CDR2 SQIVND (reference sequence). The CDR3 sequence is CASSPRDRERYTF. The CDR3 DNA reads TGTGCCAGTAGTCCCCGGGACAGGGAGCGCTACACCTTC.

This chain joins TRBV4-1 and TRBJ2-1; 11 positions agree with TRBD2. The CDR3 is 16 amino acids. V lost 4 bases, J lost 6 bases, and 8 bases stayed unmatched. Germline-derived CDR1 and CDR2 are MGHRA and YSYEKL. The CDR3: CASSRELAGAFNEQFF. CDR3 nucleotides: TGCGCCAGCAGCCGAGAACTAGCGGGGGCCTTCAATGAGCAGTTCTTC.

The rearrangement links TRBV14 to TRBJ1-4; D call uncertain. The V end lost 4 bases, the J end lost 10 bases, and 10 bases lay between the germline ends. The germline CDR1 and CDR2 sequences are SGHDN and FVKESK. The CDR3 contains 12 residues. The CDR3 sequence is CASSLLRGKLFF. DNA for the CDR3: TGTGCCAGCAGCCTTCTCCGGGGAAAACTGTTTTTT.

This clone was seen a single time. The rearrangement links TRBV5-4 to TRBJ2-1, with 7 bases identical to TRBD2. V shed 3 bases and J 9 bases; nucleotides not matched to a gene: 6. The length of the CDR3 is 13 residues. Looked up from germline, CDR1 is SGHNT and CDR2 is YYREEE (reference sequence). In DNA, the CDR3 is TGTGCCAGCAGCTCGGGACTACGGATTGAGCAGTTCTTC. Its protein product is CASSSGLRIEQFF.

The chain combines TRBV5-3 with TRBJ2-3; weak D call: TRBD1 (5 bases). TRBV5-3 is an ORF for which the function is uncertain. V dropped 7 bases and J dropped 0 bases, with 24 bases sitting between them. CDR3 length: 18 residues. The CDR3 loop reads CARPPGGQIYTSTDTQYF. The CDR3 DNA sequence: TGTGCCAGACCCCCGGGCGGACAAATATACACTAGCACAGATACGCAGTATTTT.

A few counts support this clone. The V call is TRBV3-1 (or the pseudogene TRBV3-2), the J call TRBJ1-2; 8 bases are a match to TRBD1. Germline V gene lookup returns CDR1 LGHDT and CDR2 YNNKEL (reference sequence). The V and J ends lost 4 bases and 2 bases, in that order; junction bases with no gene match: 0. CDR3 length: 13 amino acids. Here the CDR3 DNA reads TGTGCCAGCAGCCGACAGGGGAACTATGGCTACACCTTC. Encoded protein: CASSRQGNYGYTF.

The chain links TRBV6-5 to TRBJ1-3, with 8 bases that match TRBD1. The CDR3 is 13 residues long. V shed 5 bases and J 7 bases; nucleotides not matched to a gene: 4. Germline lookup yields CDR1 MNHEY and CDR2 SVGAGI. Written as DNA, the CDR3 is TGTGCCAGCAGTCCGGGACAGGTCAACACCATATATTTT. It is translated as CASSPGQVNTIYF.

This clone occurred a few times. The chain combines TRBV5-1 with TRBJ2-1; 11 nucleotides align to TRBD2. Germline lookup yields CDR1 SGHRS and CDR2 YFSETQ. This CDR3 is built from 17 residues. Trimming cost V 0 bases and J 8 bases; bases outside gene matches: 10. CDR3 amino acids: CASSLVPGLAAEDEQFF. The CDR3 nucleotides are TGCGCCAGCAGCTTGGTCCCGGGACTAGCGGCTGAAGATGAGCAGTTCTTC. Looking up the rest from reference TRBV5-1 and TRBJ2-1 gives the full variable domain: KAGVTQTPRYLIKTRGQQVTLSCSPISGHRSVSWYQQTPGQGLQFLFEYFSETQRNKGNFPGRFSGRQFSNSRSEMNVSTLELGDSALYLCASSLVPGLAAEDEQFFGPGTRLTVL.

The V call is TRBV10-3, the J call TRBJ2-3, with 13 bases lining up with TRBD2. J lost 0 bases, V lost 5 bases, and 5 bases had no gene match. CDR3 length equals 17 residues. Germline assignment: CDR1 ENHRY and CDR2 SYGVKD. CDR3 region: CAISRTSGSGSTDTQYF. Written as DNA, the CDR3 is TGTGCCATCAGTAGGACTAGCGGGAGCGGTAGCACAGATACGCAGTATTTT.

The chain is built from TRBV6-5 and TRBJ2-1; the match to TRBD2 covers 14 bases. The CDR3 consists of 15 residues. After removal of 7 bases from V and 13 bases from J, the junction contained 12 bases not matched to a gene. Looked up from germline, CDR1 is MNHEY and CDR2 is SVGAGI. The CDR3 protein is CASTSGLAGDTPQFF. CDR3 DNA sequence: TGTGCCAGCACCTCGGGACTAGCGGGAGATACCCCTCAGTTCTTC.